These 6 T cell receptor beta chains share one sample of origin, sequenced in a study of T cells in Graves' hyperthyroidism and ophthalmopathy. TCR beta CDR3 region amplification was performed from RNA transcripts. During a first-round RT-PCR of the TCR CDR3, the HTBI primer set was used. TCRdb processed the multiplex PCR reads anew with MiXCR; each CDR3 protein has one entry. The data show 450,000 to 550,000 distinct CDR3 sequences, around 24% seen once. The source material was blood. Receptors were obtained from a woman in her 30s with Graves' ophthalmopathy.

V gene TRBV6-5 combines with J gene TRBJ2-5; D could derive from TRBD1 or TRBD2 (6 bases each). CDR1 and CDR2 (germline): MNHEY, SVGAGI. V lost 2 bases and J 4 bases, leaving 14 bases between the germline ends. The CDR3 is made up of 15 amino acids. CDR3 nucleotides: TGTGCCAGCAGTTACCGGCCGGGGGCCCTAGAGACCCAGTACTTC. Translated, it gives CASSYRPGALETQYF.

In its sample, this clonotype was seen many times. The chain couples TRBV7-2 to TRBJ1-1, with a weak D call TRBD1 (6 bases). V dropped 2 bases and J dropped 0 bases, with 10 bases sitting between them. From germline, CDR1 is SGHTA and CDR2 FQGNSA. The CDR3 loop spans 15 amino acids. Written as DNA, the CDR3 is TGTGCCAGCAGCTTACAGGGGTTCTTGAACACTGAAGCTTTCTTT. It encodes CASSLQGFLNTEAFF.

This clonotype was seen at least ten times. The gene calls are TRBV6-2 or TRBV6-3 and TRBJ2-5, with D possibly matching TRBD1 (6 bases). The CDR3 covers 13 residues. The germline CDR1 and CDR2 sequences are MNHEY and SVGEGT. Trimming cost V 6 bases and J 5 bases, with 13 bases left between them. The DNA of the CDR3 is TGTGCCAGCAGCCCACAGGGACGGGAGACCCAGTACTTC. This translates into CASSPQGRETQYF.

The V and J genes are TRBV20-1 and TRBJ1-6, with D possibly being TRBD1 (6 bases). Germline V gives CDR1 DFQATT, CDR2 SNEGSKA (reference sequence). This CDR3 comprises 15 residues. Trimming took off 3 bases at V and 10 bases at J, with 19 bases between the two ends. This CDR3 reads CSARRDTGGKSPLHF. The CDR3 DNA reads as TGCAGTGCTAGGCGGGACACCGGGGGGAAGTCACCCCTCCACTTT.

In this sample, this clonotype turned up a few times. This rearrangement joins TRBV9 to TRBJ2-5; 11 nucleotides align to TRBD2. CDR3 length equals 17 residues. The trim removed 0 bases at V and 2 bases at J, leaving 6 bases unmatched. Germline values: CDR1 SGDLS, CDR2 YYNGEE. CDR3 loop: CASSVGASGGNQETQYF. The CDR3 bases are TGTGCCAGCAGCGTAGGGGCTAGCGGGGGGAATCAAGAGACCCAGTACTTC.

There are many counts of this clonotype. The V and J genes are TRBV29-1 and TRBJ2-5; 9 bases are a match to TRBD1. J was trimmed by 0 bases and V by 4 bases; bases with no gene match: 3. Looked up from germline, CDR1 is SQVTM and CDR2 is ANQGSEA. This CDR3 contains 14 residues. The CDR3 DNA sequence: TGCAGCGTTGTGGACAGGGGAGACCAAGAGACCCAGTACTTC. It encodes CSVVDRGDQETQYF.